This entry lists 15 T cell receptor beta chains sequenced from one sample in a study of T cells after yellow fever vaccination. TCRdb called the 5' RACE reads again in MiXCR, with one record for every CDR3 protein. The repertoire has a few hundred thousand distinct CDR3 sequences, about 4% of them found once; the top ten carry 20% to 25%. Here the sequenced sample was PBMCs, taken 5 days after the yellow fever booster vaccination. The receptors were sampled from a man aged 18 to 29 who received the YFV17D yellow fever vaccine.

The rearrangement links TRBV20-1 to TRBJ2-1, with TRBD1 as a possible D gene (6 bases). The CDR3 runs to 12 residues. V was cut by 8 bases and J by 2 bases, with 10 bases left in between. CDR1 and CDR2 from the germline V gene are DFQATT and SNEGSKA (reference sequence). This CDR3 is CSRGQTYNEQFF. CDR3 sequence (DNA): TGCAGTCGTGGACAGACCTACAATGAGCAGTTCTTC.

The table lists this clonotype with many counts. The chain is built from TRBV20-1 and TRBJ2-1; perhaps TRBD2 as D (6 bases). Per the germline V gene, CDR1 is DFQATT and CDR2 is SNEGSKA (reference sequence). V gave up 3 bases and J gave up 3 bases, with 15 bases separating them. The CDR3 is 15 residues long. CDR3 residues: CSARALASFYNEQFF. Here the CDR3 DNA reads TGCAGTGCTAGGGCCCTAGCGTCGTTCTACAATGAGCAGTTCTTC.

This clonotype has at least ten counts. The chain is built from TRBV5-1 and TRBJ1-2; D gene ambiguous. CDR1 and CDR2 from the germline V gene are SGHRS and YFSETQ. Trimming took 0 bases from V and 3 from J, leaving 9 bases between them. The CDR3 sequence is 14 residues long. The DNA of the CDR3 is TGCGCCAGCAGCTTGGGGTCAGCCGACTATGGCTACACCTTC. Translated, it gives CASSLGSADYGYTF.

This clonotype was picked up many times. The genes are TRBV5-1 and TRBJ2-7, with D unresolved. With 4 bases removed from V and 7 bases from J, the gap between germline ends came to 9 bases. The CDR3 is 11 amino acids. Germline V lookup: CDR1 SGHRS, CDR2 YFSETQ. The DNA of the CDR3 is TGCGCCAGCAGCCCCCTCGGAGAGCAGTACTTC. This gives the protein CASSPLGEQYF.

This clonotype was counted many times. This sequence joins TRBV7-2 and TRBJ1-2, with D possibly being TRBD1 (5 bases). The germline gives CDR1 SGHTA, CDR2 FQGNSA. Trimming took 2 bases from V and 3 from J, leaving 7 bases between them. CDR3 length: 13 amino acids. DNA of the CDR3: TGTGCCAGCAGCTTACCGGGGGACTATGGCTACACCTTC. It codes for CASSLPGDYGYTF.

The V and J genes are TRBV29-1 and TRBJ1-2, with D uncertain. Trimming took 0 bases from V and 6 from J, leaving 8 bases between them. The CDR3 is 12 residues long. CDR1 SQVTM and CDR2 ANQGSEA come from the germline V gene. CDR3 region: CSVEEVGHGYTF. The DNA of the CDR3 is TGCAGCGTTGAAGAAGTGGGCCATGGCTACACCTTC.

The genes are TRBV11-1 and TRBJ2-5, with D hard to call. The V gene lost 5 bases and the J gene lost 5 bases, with 18 bases spanning the gap. Germline lookup yields CDR1 SGHAT and CDR2 FQDESV (reference sequence). CDR3 length: 15 amino acids. Here the CDR3 DNA reads TGTGCCAGCAGCCTCCGGTGGTCGTCGTCGGAGACCCAGTACTTC. Protein: CASSLRWSSSETQYF.

The chain couples TRBV10-3 to TRBJ2-3; TRBD1 matches 8 bases. V was clipped by 6 bases and J by 3 bases; unmatched bases: 2. CDR3 size: 13 residues. Germline V lookup: CDR1 ENHRY, CDR2 SYGVKD. This CDR3 reads CAIRGQETDTQYF. For the CDR3, the DNA is TGTGCCATCAGGGGACAGGAGACAGATACGCAGTATTTT.

This clonotype was observed at least ten times. The chain links TRBV4-3 to TRBJ2-4; 7 positions agree with TRBD2. V trimming: 0 bases; J trimming: 1 base; junction bases outside the gene matches: 0. In germline, CDR1 is LGHNA, CDR2 YSLEER. The CDR3 has 15 amino acids. In DNA form, the CDR3 reads TGCGCCAGCAGCCAAGAGCGGGGGGCCAAAAACATTCAGTACTTC. This codes for CASSQERGAKNIQYF.

A few counts support this clonotype. The chain has TRBV6-5 and TRBJ2-1; TRBD2 matches at 9 bases. Germline CDR1 is MNHEY and CDR2 is SVGAGI. The CDR3 has 15 amino acids. V was clipped by 5 bases and J by 8 bases; unmatched bases: 10. CDR3 loop: CASSRSGLAGDEQFF. The DNA of the CDR3 is TGTGCCAGCAGTCGATCGGGACTAGCTGGCGATGAGCAGTTCTTC.

This clonotype was counted between two and nine times. J is TRBJ1-3 and V is TRBV7-2; TRBD1 might be the D (6 bases). The V gene's germline CDR1 is SGHTA and CDR2 FQGNSA. This CDR3 has 16 amino acids. The V and J ends lost 4 bases and 0 bases respectively, with 13 bases between them. CDR3 in DNA: TGTGCCAGCAGCTCCGGACAGAGCGTCTCTGGAAACACCATATATTTT. Translated, it gives CASSSGQSVSGNTIYF. The variable domain in full, with the rest retrieved from reference TRBV7-2 and TRBJ1-3, is GAGVSQSPSNKVTEKGKDVELRCDPISGHTALYWYRQSLGQGLEFLIYFQGNSAPDKSGLPSDRFSAERTGGSVSTLTIQRTQQEDSAVYLCASSSGQSVSGNTIYFGEGSWLTVV.

The genes are TRBV6-5 and TRBJ1-1, with D perhaps TRBD1 (5 bases). The V gene lost 2 bases and the J gene lost 5 bases, with 15 bases spanning the gap. The CDR3 covers 15 residues. Germline V gene sequence: CDR1 MNHEY, CDR2 SVGAGI. CDR3 DNA sequence: TGTGCCAGCAGTTACCGCTATTCGGGGGGTACTGAAGCTTTCTTT. This translates into CASSYRYSGGTEAFF.

This clonotype was seen at least ten times. The genes are TRBV7-9 and TRBJ1-1; 7 bases are a match to TRBD1. The V gene end was trimmed by 1 base and the J gene end by 8 bases; junction bases not matched to a gene: 13. The V gene's germline CDR1 is SEHNR and CDR2 FQNEAQ (reference sequence). The CDR3 contains 16 residues. Here the CDR3 DNA reads TGTGCCAGCAGCTTAGACCGCGGCAGGGGGGACTCGGAAGCTTTCTTT. Residues: CASSLDRGRGDSEAFF. The variable domain in full, with the rest retrieved from reference TRBV7-9 and TRBJ1-1, is DTGVSQNPRHKITKRGQNVTFRCDPISEHNRLYWYRQTLGQGPEFLTYFQNEAQLEKSRLLSDRFSAERPKGSFSTLEIQRTEQGDSAMYLCASSLDRGRGDSEAFFGQGTRLTVV.

The V gene is TRBV6-6, the J gene TRBJ1-2; no firm D call. Trimming stripped 4 bases from V and 6 bases from J, with 15 bases between. Per the germline V gene, CDR1 is MNHNY and CDR2 is SVGAGI (reference sequence). This CDR3 has 14 residues. CDR3 in DNA: TGTGCCAGCAGTTCAAGCGAAATGGCACATGGCTACACCTTC. It codes for CASSSSEMAHGYTF.

There are a few counts of this clonotype. V and J are TRBV5-5 and TRBJ1-5; D remains ambiguous. The V end was cut by 0 bases, the J end by 4 bases, with 14 bases between. This CDR3 is 16 amino acids long. Germline V gene data show CDR1 as SGHKS and CDR2 as YYEKEE (reference sequence). CDR3 coding DNA: TGTGCCAGCAGCTTGGCGGGAGACACGGGGAATCAGCCCCAGCATTTT. Residues: CASSLAGDTGNQPQHF. The entire variable domain, with the rest obtained from reference TRBV5-5 and TRBJ1-5, is as follows: DAGVTQSPTHLIKTRGQQVTLRCSPISGHKSVSWYQQVLGQGPQFIFQYYEKEERGRGNFPDRFSARQFPNYSSELNVNALLLGDSALYLCASSLAGDTGNQPQHFGDGTRLSIL.